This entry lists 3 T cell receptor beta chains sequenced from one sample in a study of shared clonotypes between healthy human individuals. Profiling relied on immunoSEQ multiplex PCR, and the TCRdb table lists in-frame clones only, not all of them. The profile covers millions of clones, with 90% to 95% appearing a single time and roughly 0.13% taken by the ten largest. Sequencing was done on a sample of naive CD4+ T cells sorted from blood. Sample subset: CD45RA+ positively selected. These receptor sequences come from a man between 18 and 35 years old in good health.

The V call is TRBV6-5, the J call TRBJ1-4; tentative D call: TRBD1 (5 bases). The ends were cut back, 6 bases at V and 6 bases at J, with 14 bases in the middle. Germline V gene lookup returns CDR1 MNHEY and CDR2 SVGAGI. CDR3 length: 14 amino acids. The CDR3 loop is CASRHGGVDEKLFF. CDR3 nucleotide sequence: TGTGCCAGCAGACACGGAGGGGTGGATGAAAAACTGTTTTTT.

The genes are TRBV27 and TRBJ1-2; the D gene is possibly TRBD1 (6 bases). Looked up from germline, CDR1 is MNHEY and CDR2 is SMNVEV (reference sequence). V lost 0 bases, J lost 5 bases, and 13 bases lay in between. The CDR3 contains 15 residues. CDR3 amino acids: CASSLSVGGAYGYTF. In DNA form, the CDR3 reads TGTGCCAGCAGTTTATCGGTGGGGGGCGCGTATGGCTACACCTTC.

This CDR3 is CASSLRQLLNSPLHF. The CDR3 DNA follows: TGTGCCAGCAGCTTAAGACAACTACTAAATTCACCCCTCCACTTT. The chain couples TRBV7-2 to TRBJ1-6; unclear D gene. CDR3 length equals 15 residues. V was shortened by 2 bases and J by 7 bases, with 12 bases between the two germline ends. CDR1 and CDR2 from the germline V gene are SGHTA and FQGNSA.